Sequencing of this T cell receptor (beta chain) was carried out in a study of metastatic and nonmetastatic thyroid tumors. As for the study in general: Across peripheral blood and tumor or nodule tissue samples taken from malignant and benign thyroid patients, the repertoires were compared with one another. Study-wide results and limits: Malignant tumors reportedly showed significantly higher TCR beta diversity than benign nodules in both blood and tumor.

There were no patients who had received any treatment before thyroid surgery. As processed by the authors: A classifier of distant metastasis in papillary thyroid cancer was built from CDR3 differences (across clinicopathological groups). MiXCR re-clonotyped the PCR reads for TCRdb. The V and J calls and clone size are TCRdb's, not the authors'. The profile shows 32,000 or so clones, 15% to 20% of them singletons. This clone has just a few counts. Its specificity is unknown. Trimming removed 6 bases at V and 4 bases at J, with 12 bases between. CDR3 length equals 13 residues. Germline lookup yields CDR1 MDHEN and CDR2 SYDVKM.

The sequence came from a female donor with papillary thyroid cancer or a benign thyroid nodule (not recorded which). Some clones in this sample may be carry-over from other donors' samples. The gene calls are TRBV28 and TRBJ1-2; unclear D gene. Input material: blood. CDR3 sequence (DNA): TGTGCCAGCAGCCCTAAACCAGTCTATGGCTACACCTTC. It specifies CASSPKPVYGYTF.